The sample holds a few counts of the clone carrying this T cell receptor beta chain. Germline CDR1 is SGHVS and CDR2 is FNYEAQ. The CDR3 has 17 amino acids. The junction had 8 bases not matched to a gene; V was cut back by 5 bases and J by 3 bases. From the RT-PCR reads, TCRdb called clonotypes with MiXCR, one entry per CDR3 protein. Of hundreds of thousands of distinct CDR3 sequences in the sample, under 20% were seen once. This specimen belongs to a study of patients and donors after allogeneic stem cell transplantation. The chain employs TRBV7-6 and TRBJ2-1, with 12 bases that match TRBD2. Sequenced material: blood, either unsorted or a sorted T cell fraction (not recorded which). This TCR derives from a human donor who was either an allogeneic HSCT recipient or a stem cell or donor lymphocyte infusion donor (not recorded which). It is not recorded whose cells these are; they may come from a transplant donor. Here the CDR3 reads CASSGSGTSGFYNEQFF. CDR3 DNA: TGTGCCAGCAGCGGATCGGGGACTAGCGGGTTCTACAATGAGCAGTTCTTC.